This TCR beta chain appears in the sequencing data of a study of cytomegalovirus exposure and HLA in healthy donors. Overall study: One earlier analysis, a look at about 179 million T cells, found 117 million unique TCR beta sequences. The study placed around 85% of its 350 to 450 genotyped donors in the Caucasian-associated ancestry cluster. Study-level results: V- and J-gene trimming in TCR beta was tied to a missense DCLRE1C variant by an analysis performed later. Common viral pathogens seemed, in a later analysis, to connect with several of the most significant clusters.

V was pared by 1 base and J by 6 bases, with 4 bases of the junction left unmatched. The V gene's germline CDR1 is MGHRA and CDR2 YSYEKL. The CDR3 extends over 14 amino acids. A note on this clone: Its antigen is still unknown.

Primers: 60 Vbeta forward and 13 Jbeta reverse. The protocol was immunoSEQ multiplex PCR, while the TCRdb copy is restricted to in-frame clones and leaves out a portion. The data show roughly 200,000 clones, 70% to 80% seen once. The chain links TRBV4-1 to TRBJ2-7; 9 bases match TRBD1. This clonotype was obtained from a woman aged 40 to 49 in good health and CMV-seronegative. Sequenced input: PBMCs. This CDR3 reads CASSQGQGVSEQYF. DNA for the CDR3: TGCGCCAGCAGCCAAGGACAGGGGGTAAGCGAGCAGTACTTC.